These T cell receptor beta chains were read from a single sample in a study of cytomegalovirus exposure and HLA in healthy donors. The repertoire was sequenced with immunoSEQ multiplex PCR; TCRdb's copy has only in-frame clones and lacks some. The sample consists of around 300,000 clones, roughly two thirds of them appearing once. Specimen: PBMCs. These receptors all stem from a female donor in good health and CMV-seronegative. Both conserved end residues are part of each CDR3. A D gene is named only where the DNA matches it firmly. Only part of the rows carry a size: once, few, many, or a class if the clone is expanded.

DNA	CDR3	D	J	size	V
TGTGCCAGCAGTTTTGGGGGGGGCAGGGGGCAAGTCGGCACTGAAGCTTTCTTT	CASSFGGGRGQVGTEAFF	TRBD1	TRBJ1-1	-	TRBV5-6
TGCAGCCATCGGGACAACTCCTACGAGCAGTACTTC	CSHRDNSYEQYF	-	TRBJ2-7	-	TRBV29-1
TGTGCCAGCAGTTATAATCGAGCGGGAGGGCCGGGGGAGCAGTACTTC	CASSYNRAGGPGEQYF	TRBD2	TRBJ2-7	-	TRBV6-6
TGTGCCAGCAGCTTACTAGCGGGAGGAAGCACAGATACGCAGTATTTT	CASSLLAGGSTDTQYF	TRBD2	TRBJ2-3	-	TRBV7-9
TGCGCCAGCAGCTGGGACTCGAATTCACCCCTCCACTTT	CASSWDSNSPLHF	-	TRBJ1-6	-	TRBV5-1
TGTTCCAGCAGCTTAGCGGGCTTCGAGCAGTACTTC	CSSSLAGFEQYF	TRBD2	TRBJ2-7	-	TRBV7-9
TGCGCCAGCAGTGAGTCGGAACCGGGACAGGGGGCGCGCGAGCAGTACTTC	CASSESEPGQGAREQYF	TRBD1	TRBJ2-7	-	TRBV10-2
TGTGCCAGCAGCAACTCGGGAGCCGGCTACGAGCAGTACTTC	CASSNSGAGYEQYF	-	TRBJ2-7	-	TRBV21-1
TGTGCCAGCAGCCGATTTTGGCGGGGTGCTGGGGCCAACGTCCTGACTTTC	CASSRFWRGAGANVLTF	-	TRBJ2-6	-	TRBV5-6
TGTGCCAGCAGCCAAGATAGGGACAGTAGTAACTACAATGAGCAGTTCTTC	CASSQDRDSSNYNEQFF	TRBD1	TRBJ2-1	-	TRBV4-2
TGTGCCAGCAGCTCCCAGGGTAATGAAAAACTGTTTTTT	CASSSQGNEKLFF	-	TRBJ1-4	few	TRBV11-3
TGTGCCAGCAGTTTAAGGCGGGGGTCCTCCTACAATGAGCAGTTCTTC	CASSLRRGSSYNEQFF	TRBD2	TRBJ2-1	-	TRBV27
TGTGCCAGCAGAAGAGGGGGCACTAATGAAAAACTGTTTTTT	CASRRGGTNEKLFF	TRBD1	TRBJ1-4	few	TRBV28
TGTGCCAGCAGAAGAGATACAGGGGGAAGCAATCAGCCCCAGCATTTT	CASRRDTGGSNQPQHF	TRBD1	TRBJ1-5	-	TRBV27
TGTGCCAGCAGCTTGTCCGCTGACCGGGGGGAGCAGTACTTC	CASSLSADRGEQYF	-	TRBJ2-7	few	TRBV5-4
TGTGCCAGCAGTTTCGACAGGCAAGAGACCCAGTACTTC	CASSFDRQETQYF	-	TRBJ2-5	-	TRBV6-6
TGTGCCAGCGAGCAGCGCTCCTACAATGAGCAGTTCTTC	CASEQRSYNEQFF	-	TRBJ2-1	-	TRBV19
TGTGCCAGCATTAGCCGGGACAGGACCTATGGCTACACCTTC	CASISRDRTYGYTF	TRBD1	TRBJ1-2	-	TRBV7-9
TGTGCCAGCAGCTCACCGGGACAGGGGAGCACCGGGGAGCTGTTTTTT	CASSSPGQGSTGELFF	TRBD1	TRBJ2-2	-	TRBV7-9
TGTGCCAGCAGCCCGGGACAAAACTATGGCTACACCTTC	CASSPGQNYGYTF	-	TRBJ1-2	-	TRBV11-3
TGTGCCAGCAGAACCGCTAAAGAGCAGTACTTC	CASRTAKEQYF	-	TRBJ2-7	-	TRBV6-5
TGTGCCAGCAGTGAAGATCCGACTAGCGGGAATGCCGGGGAGCTGTTTTTT	CASSEDPTSGNAGELFF	TRBD2	TRBJ2-2	-	TRBV2
TGTGCCAGCAGTTTGCGGGAGGGGCTGAGCGAGCAGTACTTC	CASSLREGLSEQYF	TRBD2	TRBJ2-7	-	TRBV6-5
TGTGCCAGCAGCCAAAGACAGGGAGGCAACACCATATATTTT	CASSQRQGGNTIYF	TRBD1	TRBJ1-3	-	TRBV7-9
TGTGCCAGCAGCCTCCGACTAGCAGGCACAGATACGCAGTATTTT	CASSLRLAGTDTQYF	TRBD2	TRBJ2-3	-	TRBV5-6
TGTGCCAGCAGTGATTGGGGGCCGGGTGGCTACACCTTC	CASSDWGPGGYTF	-	TRBJ1-2	once	TRBV6-1
TGTGCCTGGAGTGTATACAGGGGCTACGAGCAGTACTTC	CAWSVYRGYEQYF	TRBD1	TRBJ2-7	-	TRBV30
TGTGCCAGTAGTATAGGGCTAGGACAGAGCTACGAGCAGTACTTC	CASSIGLGQSYEQYF	-	TRBJ2-7	few	TRBV19
TGTGCCAGCAGCTCCCAGACAGGGGTCGGCTACACCTTC	CASSSQTGVGYTF	TRBD1	TRBJ1-2	-	TRBV5-4
TGCGCCAGCAGCTCTAGAGGGGGTAGAGCGGACACCATATATTTT	CASSSRGGRADTIYF	-	TRBJ1-3	few	TRBV5-1
TGCGCCAGCAATTCATTTTTCTACTCTGGAAACACCATATATTTT	CASNSFFYSGNTIYF	-	TRBJ1-3	-	TRBV23-1
TGTGCCAGCAGCCAAACTAGGGCTGAAGCCTACGAGCAGTACTTC	CASSQTRAEAYEQYF	-	TRBJ2-7	-	TRBV4-2
TGTGCCAGCAGCCGCGACGCAGGGACTGGGGCCAACGTCCTGACTTTC	CASSRDAGTGANVLTF	-	TRBJ2-6	few	TRBV5-4
TGTGCCAGCAGCTTACCTGTAATGAGCGAAAAACTGTTTTTT	CASSLPVMSEKLFF	-	TRBJ1-4	-	TRBV7-9
TGTGCCACCAGCACCCCGGTCGGCAGGGGAAGCGGTTCACCCCTCCACTTT	CATSTPVGRGSGSPLHF	-	TRBJ1-6	-	TRBV15
TGTGCCAGCAGTTTTGTAGCGGGAGTAGGGCGTAAAGAGCAGTTCTTC	CASSFVAGVGRKEQFF	TRBD2	TRBJ2-1	few	TRBV27
TGTGCCAGCAGTTTAGGAGGCCGGGGAGCTGAAGCTTTCTTT	CASSLGGRGAEAFF	-	TRBJ1-1	-	TRBV27
TGTGCCAGCTCACCACGAAGGCAGGGTAATGAAAAACTGTTTTTT	CASSPRRQGNEKLFF	-	TRBJ1-4	-	TRBV18
TGTGCCAGCAGACCCGGGGGAGATACGCAGTATTTT	CASRPGGDTQYF	-	TRBJ2-3	-	TRBV7-9
TGTGCCAGCAGCCAAGGACTCACAACGGAGACCCAGTACTTC	CASSQGLTTETQYF	-	TRBJ2-5	-	TRBV7-2
TGTGCCAGCAGTCAAGCGGGAGGGCCTTACAATGAGCAGTTCTTC	CASSQAGGPYNEQFF	TRBD2	TRBJ2-1	few	TRBV25-1
TGTGCCAGTAGTATTGACAGGTCCACCGGGGAGCTGTTTTTT	CASSIDRSTGELFF	-	TRBJ2-2	once	TRBV19
TGTGCCAGCAGTGAGTGGGCGGGAGGAGATTCACCCCTCCACTTT	CASSEWAGGDSPLHF	-	TRBJ1-6	-	TRBV6-4
TGTGCCAGCAGCCTCCGCGGACAGGGGGACTATGGCTACACCTTC	CASSLRGQGDYGYTF	TRBD1	TRBJ1-2	-	TRBV27
TGTGCCTGGAGCCTGGGGGCTTACAATGAGCAGTTCTTC	CAWSLGAYNEQFF	-	TRBJ2-1	-	TRBV30